This passage covers 3 T cell receptor beta chains from one sample sequenced in a study of vaccination effects on CD4 cells after COVID-19. Their target antigens are unknown. Clones were sequenced by immunoSEQ multiplex PCR, and TCRdb holds only the in-frame ones, with some missing. Among 45,000 to 65,000 clones listed, roughly 76% were seen once. The ViraFEST assay expanded antigen-specific CD4+ T cells with viral peptide pools before sequencing. Following a roughly 9-day culture, CD4+ T cells were purified. This specimen was CD4+ T cells from PBMCs cultured with HCoV-229E spike peptides, taken before COVID-19 vaccination. The receptors originated from a human donor who received a COVID-19 vaccine.

The chain carries TRBV19 and TRBJ1-1; maybe TRBD1 (5 bases). CDR1 is LNHDA and CDR2 is SQIVND in the germline V gene (reference sequence). CDR3 length: 15 residues. Between the trimmed V and J ends, which lost 7 bases and 6 bases, there was a span of 21 bases. CDR3 loop: CASTTLPGRTSEAFF. DNA for the CDR3: TGTGCCAGTACTACCCTCCCGGGACGTACGTCTGAAGCTTTCTTT.

This rearrangement joins TRBV7-2 to TRBJ2-5; D is perhaps TRBD1 (6 bases). The germline CDR1 and CDR2 sequences are SGHTA and FQGNSA. V gave up 1 base and J gave up 4 bases, with 13 bases separating them. The CDR3 length is 15 residues. The CDR3 here is CASSLVPADRETQYF. The CDR3 DNA reads as TGTGCCAGCAGCTTAGTTCCAGCGGACAGAGAGACCCAGTACTTC. Complete variable domain (other parts from reference TRBV7-2 and TRBJ2-5): GAGVSQSPSNKVTEKGKDVELRCDPISGHTALYWYRQSLGQGLEFLIYFQGNSAPDKSGLPSDRFSAERTGGSVSTLTIQRTQQEDSAVYLCASSLVPADRETQYFGPGTRLLVL.

This clone was seen just once. The chain is built from TRBV15 and TRBJ2-7; D call uncertain. The ends were cut back, 0 bases at V and 1 base at J, with 16 bases in the middle. This CDR3 comprises 17 residues. Germline-derived CDR1 and CDR2 are LNHNV and YYDKDF (reference sequence). The CDR3 nucleotides are TGTGCCACCAGCAGAGATCAGAACAGCCCGTTATCCTACGAGCAGTACGTC. It is translated as CATSRDQNSPLSYEQYV.